This T cell receptor (beta chain) was identified during a study of CD8 T cells in ankylosing spondylitis. Concerning this clonotype itself: Its antigen is not identified.

Study observations and caveats: In ankylosing spondylitis blood, a motif of roughly 8 highly homologous TCR beta variants appeared characteristic. Disease-linked clones reportedly showed significant enrichment in matched ankylosing spondylitis synovial fluid.

Using quantitative 5'-RACE with molecular barcodes, the authors made TCR beta libraries. TCRdb passed the 5' RACE reads through MiXCR, listing each CDR3 protein once. The sample shows approximately 520,000 distinct CDR3 sequences, approximately 5% of them seen only once. There are 14 residues in the CDR3. Germline V CDR1 and CDR2: SGHTA, FQGNSA. V lost 4 bases, J lost 6 bases, and 14 bases lay in between. The chain links TRBV7-2 to TRBJ2-3; no clear D gene. Sequencing used blood, either unsorted or a sorted T cell fraction (not recorded which). This receptor was identified in a male donor with ankylosing spondylitis. Here the CDR3 DNA reads TGTGCCAGCAGCTCAGACGGTGCTTGGGATACGCAGTATTTT. Residues: CASSSDGAWDTQYF.